This T cell receptor (beta chain) was captured in a study of blood T cell repertoires in COVID-19 (dated by TCRdb to about 2020). As for the study more broadly: The collaborator samples originated in the United States, Italy and Spain and spanned the acute and convalescent phases of COVID-19. The prospective study material was composed of cDNA or gDNA derived from T cells, B-cell-depleted T cells, or PBMCs. The dataset comprised deeply sampled blood TCRbeta repertoires from subjects exposed to, actively infected with, or recovered from COVID-19. A freely available public database, intended as a resource for researchers studying the immune response to SARS-CoV-2, is where the repertoires were released. Samples came from the ongoing ImmuneRACE study (first 160 participants) plus 1,254 subjects from 6 global collaborators. Nearly every sample came with metadata listing a de-identified subject ID, COVID-19 status, age in years and sex. HLA class I and class II types, where available, came from metadata supplied by the sample provider rather than from assay-based typing.

Each collaborating institution followed its own protocols to collect whole blood in K2EDTA tubes. For TCRbeta analysis, collaborators shipped samples in one of three forms: frozen whole blood, isolated PBMCs, or DNA extracted from either of those sample types. The full study reports these points: Clinical and demographic metadata were provided uncurated, with the amount varying by source and participant.

Notes on this clone: The antigen this receptor binds is unknown. No base quality information exists; no much larger clone differs at one position.

There are 13 amino acids in the CDR3, from cysteine to phenylalanine inclusive. Only the CDR3 DNA stays, 39 bases, in frame from base 1. CDR1 SGHRS and CDR2 YFSETQ were looked up in the germline V gene. V trim: 3 bases; J trim: 9 bases; unmatched bases: 5. The immunoSEQ Assay, a bias-controlled multiplex PCR, was used to amplify TCRbeta CDR3 regions from genomic DNA. The original methods were these. The number of nucleated cells in each sample was estimated from the amplification of reference gene primers within the assay. To quantify the absolute abundance of each unique TCRbeta CDR3 rearrangement, sequence reads were collapsed and filtered. For each sample, productive Simpson clonality was calculated by taking the square root of Simpson's diversity index across productive rearrangements. This immuneACCESS table, as held by TCRdb, lists in-frame sequences with V and J called but not all clones. Of the missing ones, under half trace to an unresolved V gene in checked studies; the others have no known cause. The V and J calls and clone size come from that table; D and trimming were worked out from the DNA. The sample records about 330,000 clones, 85% of which are singletons. Just over 7% of the sample comes from the top ten.

This sequence originates from a human donor in a cohort sampled during active COVID-19. Specimen: peripheral blood. The chain is assembled from TRBV5-1 and TRBJ2-4; TRBD1 agrees with 8 junctional bases. Here is the DNA: TGCGCCAGCAGCTCAACAGGGGGTCGCATTCAGTACTTC. Protein translation: CASSSTGGRIQYF.